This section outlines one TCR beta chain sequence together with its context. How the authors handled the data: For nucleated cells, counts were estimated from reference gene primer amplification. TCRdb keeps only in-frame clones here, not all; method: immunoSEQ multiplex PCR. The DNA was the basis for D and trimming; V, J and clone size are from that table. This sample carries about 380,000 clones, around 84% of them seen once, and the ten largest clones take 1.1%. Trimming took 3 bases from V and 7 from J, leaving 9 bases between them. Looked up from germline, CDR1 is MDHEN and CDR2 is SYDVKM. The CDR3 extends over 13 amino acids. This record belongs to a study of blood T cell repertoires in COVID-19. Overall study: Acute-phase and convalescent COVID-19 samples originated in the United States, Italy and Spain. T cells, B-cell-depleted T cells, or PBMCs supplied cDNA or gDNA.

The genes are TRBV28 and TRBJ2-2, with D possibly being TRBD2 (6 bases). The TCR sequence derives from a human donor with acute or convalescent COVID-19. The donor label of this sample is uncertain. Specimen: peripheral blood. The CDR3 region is CASSLRSGGELFF. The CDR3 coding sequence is TGTGCCAGCAGTTTGCGTAGCGGCGGGGAGCTGTTTTTT.